These 15 T cell receptor beta chains share one sample of origin, sequenced in a study of cytomegalovirus exposure and HLA in healthy donors. This PCR relied on a set of 60 Vbeta primers and 13 Jbeta primers. Sequencing used immunoSEQ multiplex PCR; TCRdb keeps in-frame clones, though not all of them. This table has 140,000 to 150,000 clones, around 80% appearing once. What was sequenced was PBMCs. The origin of the receptors is a female donor in good health and CMV-seronegative.

This clone turned up a few times. The chain carries TRBV4-3 and TRBJ2-7; the D gene is possibly TRBD2 (5 bases). Trimming cost V 0 bases and J 4 bases, with 13 bases left between them. Germline CDR1 and CDR2: LGHNA and YSLEER. CDR3 length equals 15 residues. The CDR3 here is CASSQDNGSGYEQYF. Here the CDR3 DNA reads TGCGCCAGCAGCCAAGATAACGGCAGCGGATACGAGCAGTACTTC.

The genes are TRBV5-6 and TRBJ1-1, with TRBD1 matching over 8 bases. Germline CDR1 SGHDT, CDR2 YYEEEE. CDR3 length: 17 residues. With 4 bases clipped from V and 0 bases from J, the junction kept 11 bases outside the gene matches. The CDR3 reads CASSGRPGTGLNTEAFF. In nucleotides, the CDR3 is TGTGCCAGCAGCGGACGTCCCGGGACAGGATTGAACACTGAAGCTTTCTTT.

The chain joins TRBV7-9 to TRBJ1-4, with D possibly TRBD1 on 6 matching bases. The germline gives CDR1 SEHNR, CDR2 FQNEAQ (reference sequence). The CDR3 consists of 17 residues. With 6 bases removed from V and 1 base from J, the gap between germline ends came to 18 bases. The chain's CDR3 is CASRLGGAKRTNEKLFF. CDR3 nucleotides: TGTGCCAGCAGGCTGGGGGGGGCAAAGAGAACTAATGAAAAACTGTTTTTT.

The J gene is TRBJ2-7, the V gene TRBV27; D may be TRBD2 (5 bases). Germline V gene lookup returns CDR1 MNHEY and CDR2 SMNVEV (reference sequence). V lost 3 bases, J lost 6 bases, and 12 bases lay in between. The CDR3 covers 13 residues. CDR3 protein: CASSLSSFTEQYF. The CDR3 region has the DNA TGTGCCAGCAGTTTGTCTAGCTTCACCGAGCAGTACTTC.

Comments on this clone: A junction boundary mismatches the germline segment, possibly from a read error. The V call is TRBV10-2, the J call TRBJ2-7, with 13 bases identical to TRBD2. Germline CDR1 and CDR2: WSHSY and SAAADI. This CDR3 has 18 amino acids. CDR3 in amino acids: CASSEYLLGLAGTYEQCF. The CDR3 nucleotides read TGCGCCAGCAGTGAATATCTTTTGGGACTAGCGGGAACCTACGAGCAGTGCTTC.

This clone was seen only once. V gene TRBV28 combines with J gene TRBJ2-5; perhaps TRBD2 as D (6 bases). V lost 6 bases and J 2 bases, leaving 10 bases between the germline ends. Per the germline V gene, CDR1 is MDHEN and CDR2 is SYDVKM. The CDR3 contains 13 residues. The CDR3 DNA is TGTGCCAGCAGCGCGGGAAGACAAGAGACCCAGTACTTC. Amino acid sequence: CASSAGRQETQYF.

This clone was seen a single time. V usage is TRBV7-9 and J usage is TRBJ1-1; 7 bases line up with TRBD1. This CDR3 comprises 16 residues. Germline V gives CDR1 SEHNR, CDR2 FQNEAQ (reference sequence). The junction had 15 bases not matched to a gene; V was cut back by 10 bases and J by 1 base. The CDR3 coding sequence is TGTGCCAACGGGGACAGCCTGAAAGCCTGGAACACTGAAGCTTTCTTT. Translation gives CANGDSLKAWNTEAFF.

The V and J genes are TRBV2 and TRBJ2-1, with 14 bases lining up with TRBD2. CDR1 is SNHLY, CDR2 FYNNEI, per germline. V was clipped by 6 bases and J by 7 bases; unmatched bases: 5. The CDR3 is made up of 15 amino acids. CDR3 sequence (DNA): TGTGCCAGCAGGTCTCGGACTAGCGGGGGGAATGAGCAGTTCTTC. Translating it yields CASRSRTSGGNEQFF.

This clone was found a few times. The chain uses TRBV4-1 and TRBJ1-2; 7 bases are shared with TRBD1. The CDR3 covers 14 residues. Trimming removed 4 bases from V and 7 bases from J; junction bases left unmatched: 9. Per germline, CDR1 MGHRA and CDR2 YSYEKL. DNA of the CDR3: TGCGCCAGCAGCCTACGGACAGGTGCGAGTGGCTACACCTTC. The encoded protein is CASSLRTGASGYTF.

The V and J genes are TRBV7-9 and TRBJ2-5; D is perhaps TRBD2 (5 bases). Germline assignment: CDR1 SEHNR and CDR2 FQNEAQ (reference sequence). The CDR3 covers 13 residues. Trimming took 4 bases from V and 9 from J, leaving 15 bases between them. CDR3 amino acids: CASSSLLGGPQYF. Written as DNA, the CDR3 is TGTGCCAGCAGCTCCCTTTTAGGAGGCCCCCAGTACTTC. The variable domain in full, completed from reference TRBV7-9 and TRBJ2-5, reads DTGVSQNPRHKITKRGQNVTFRCDPISEHNRLYWYRQTLGQGPEFLTYFQNEAQLEKSRLLSDRFSAERPKGSFSTLEIQRTEQGDSAMYLCASSSLLGGPQYFGPGTRLLVL.

This chain joins TRBV6-5 and TRBJ2-1, with D unresolved. The length of the CDR3 is 11 residues. The germline V gene has CDR1 MNHEY and CDR2 SVGAGI. The ends were cut back, 4 bases at V and 5 bases at J, with 3 bases in the middle. The CDR3 is CASSSDNEQFF. CDR3 DNA: TGTGCCAGCAGTTCTGACAATGAGCAGTTCTTC.

The chain has TRBV4-1 and TRBJ1-2; 11 positions match TRBD1. This CDR3 contains 13 residues. J lost 7 bases, V lost 4 bases, and 2 bases had no gene match. CDR1 is MGHRA, CDR2 YSYEKL, per germline. The CDR3 DNA reads TGCGCCAGCAGCCCGGACAGGGGGCTTGGCTACACCTTC. The encoded protein is CASSPDRGLGYTF.

V is TRBV27 and J is TRBJ2-3; tentative D call: TRBD1 (5 bases). V lost 2 bases and J 5 bases, leaving 5 bases between the germline ends. CDR3 size: 12 residues. From germline, CDR1 is MNHEY and CDR2 SMNVEV (reference sequence). CDR3 loop: CASSLRGDTQYF. In DNA, the CDR3 is TGTGCCAGCAGTTTAAGGGGAGATACGCAGTATTTT.

The gene calls are TRBV6-1 and TRBJ2-7; TRBD2 matches at 11 bases. The V gene's germline CDR1 is MNHNS and CDR2 SASEGT. This CDR3 spans 15 amino acids. Trimming removed 3 bases from V and 6 bases from J; junction bases left unmatched: 7. CDR3 DNA sequence: TGTGCCAGCAGTGACTCACTAGCGGGAGCACCCGAGCAGTACTTC. It translates to CASSDSLAGAPEQYF.

This sequence joins TRBV28 and TRBJ1-1, with TRBD1 identical over 7 bases. The length of the CDR3 is 15 residues. Germline V CDR1 and CDR2: MDHEN, SYDVKM. V shed 5 bases, J shed 1 base, and the junction held 7 bases outside the gene matches. The CDR3 DNA reads TGTGCCAGCAGTACAAGACAGGGTCCGAACACTGAAGCTTTCTTT. Translation gives CASSTRQGPNTEAFF.